At least ten counts were recorded for the clone carrying this TCR beta chain. Unique molecular identifiers were built into the TCRbeta library. TCRdb re-analysed the PCR reads in MiXCR, keeping a single row per CDR3 protein. The sample lists roughly 250,000 distinct CDR3 sequences, 6.5% to 10% occurring once. This CDR3 region has 12 residues. Losses at the gene ends were 7 bases for V and 6 bases for J; bases not matched to a gene: 3. Per germline, CDR1 ENHRY and CDR2 SYGVKD. These data come from a study of T-cell reconstitution after alpha-beta-depleted transplantation in children. The rearrangement joins TRBV10-3 to TRBJ2-1, with 7 bases aligning to TRBD2. The clonotype comes from a male patient under 18 who had a stem cell transplant for acute lymphoblastic leukemia, so the T cells may come from the graft donor. The sample here was PBMCs, mostly from graft donor cells, taken 180 days after TCRalphabeta/CD19-depleted stem cell transplant. In DNA, the CDR3 is TGTGCCATCATGGGGGGGGGCAATGAGCAGTTCTTC. Protein product: CAIMGGGNEQFF.